Following are 27 T cell receptor beta chains from one sample sequenced in a study of blood T cell repertoires in COVID-19. The repertoire was sequenced with immunoSEQ multiplex PCR; TCRdb's copy has only in-frame clones and lacks some. The data show about 300,000 clones, 87% seen once. The sample taken for sequencing was PBMCs or T cells enriched from blood (not recorded which). These receptors all come from a woman under 40 who had recovered from COVID-19.

This chain uses TRBV14 with TRBJ2-7, with 12 bases lining up with TRBD1. V was pared by 4 bases and J by 4 bases, with 23 bases of the junction left unmatched. The CDR3 spans 21 residues. Germline-derived CDR1 and CDR2 are SGHDN and FVKESK. The CDR3 loop reads CASSPKNNAGTGGVYLYEQYF. DNA of the CDR3: TGTGCCAGCAGCCCAAAAAATAACGCCGGGACAGGGGGCGTTTACCTTTACGAGCAGTACTTC.

The chain joins TRBV5-1 to TRBJ1-5; D call uncertain. CDR1 SGHRS and CDR2 YFSETQ come from the germline V gene. V shed 2 bases and J shed 4 bases, with 4 bases lying between them. The CDR3 loop spans 12 amino acids. CDR3 loop: CASSFRNQPQHF. The CDR3 DNA sequence: TGCGCCAGCAGCTTTCGGAATCAGCCCCAGCATTTT.

This clone was counted once. The chain has TRBV23-1 and TRBJ2-7; D perhaps matches TRBD2 (6 bases). TRBV23-1 is an open reading frame whose function is uncertain. V was clipped by 8 bases and J by 6 bases, with 14 bases between them. This CDR3 spans 12 amino acids. For the CDR3, the DNA is TGCGCCAGCGGCAGTAACGGGAGCGAGCAGTACTTC. Its protein product is CASGSNGSEQYF.

The chain uses TRBV6-5 and TRBJ1-2; D possibly corresponds to TRBD1 (5 bases). The CDR3 has 13 residues. Trimming took off 2 bases at V and 8 bases at J, with 12 bases between the two ends. Germline CDR1 MNHEY, CDR2 SVGAGI. CDR3 in DNA: TGTGCCAGCAGTTACGGGGGGGTTCAAGGCTACACCTTC. Residues: CASSYGGVQGYTF.

This rearrangement joins TRBV5-4 to TRBJ1-1; unclear D gene. The V end was cut by 0 bases, the J end by 1 base, with 13 bases between. The germline gives CDR1 SGHNT, CDR2 YYREEE (reference sequence). CDR3 length: 16 residues. The CDR3 loop reads CASSLGVGAGNTEAFF. Written as DNA, the CDR3 is TGTGCCAGCAGCTTGGGGGTGGGCGCGGGGAACACTGAAGCTTTCTTT. The variable domain in full, with the rest retrieved from reference TRBV5-4 and TRBJ1-1, is ETGVTQSPTHLIKTRGQQVTLRCSSQSGHNTVSWYQQALGQGPQFIFQYYREEENGRGNFPPRFSGLQFPNYSSELNVNALELDDSALYLCASSLGVGAGNTEAFFGQGTRLTVV.

Written as DNA, the CDR3 is TGTGCCTGGAGTTTTGGACAGGACGCATATAATTCACCCCTCCACTTT. This translates into CAWSFGQDAYNSPLHF. The chain joins TRBV30 to TRBJ1-6, with TRBD1 matching over 7 bases. CDR1 is GTSNPN and CDR2 is SVGIG in the germline V gene (reference sequence). The trim removed 2 bases at V and 4 bases at J, leaving 8 bases unmatched. The CDR3 is made up of 16 amino acids.

The V call is TRBV27, the J call TRBJ1-1, with 8 bases matching TRBD1. The CDR3 covers 15 residues. Germline CDR1 reads MNHEY; CDR2 reads SMNVEV (reference sequence). Trimming took 5 bases from V and 1 from J; bases not matched to a gene: 6. The CDR3: CASSPPGGPNTEAFF. DNA for the CDR3: TGTGCCAGCAGTCCTCCAGGGGGCCCGAACACTGAAGCTTTCTTT.

V is TRBV4-3 and J is TRBJ1-2; TRBD1 matches 7 bases. The germline V gene encodes CDR1 LGHNA and CDR2 YSLEER. The V segment lost 2 bases and the J segment 4 bases; nucleotides outside the gene matches: 7. The CDR3 extends over 15 amino acids. CDR3 sequence: CASSQQTGTAYGYTF. CDR3 coding DNA: TGCGCCAGCAGCCAACAAACCGGGACAGCCTATGGCTACACCTTC.

The rearrangement links TRBV6-5 to TRBJ1-6; D gene uncertain. Germline V lookup: CDR1 MNHEY, CDR2 SVGAGI. The CDR3 is 15 residues long. Trimming stripped 7 bases from V and 4 bases from J, with 14 bases between. CDR3 bases: TGTGCCAGCACCCTACTCGCGGTTTATAATTCACCCCTCCACTTT. Translated, it gives CASTLLAVYNSPLHF.

This clone was found a few times. This sequence joins TRBV5-1 and TRBJ1-2; 8 bases map to TRBD1. This CDR3 is built from 14 residues. Germline lookup yields CDR1 SGHRS and CDR2 YFSETQ. Unmatched junction bases numbered 9, after V lost 5 bases and J lost 6 bases. The CDR3 spells CASSGQGTGNGYTF. In DNA, the CDR3 is TGCGCCAGCAGTGGCCAAGGGACAGGCAATGGCTACACCTTC.

V usage is TRBV5-5 and J usage is TRBJ2-4; D perhaps matches TRBD2 (5 bases). V lost 4 bases and J 7 bases, leaving 15 bases between the germline ends. Germline V CDR1 and CDR2: SGHKS, YYEKEE (reference sequence). The CDR3 extends over 14 amino acids. The CDR3 region is CASSQGGLGNIQYF. CDR3 nucleotides: TGTGCCAGCAGCCAAGGAGGTCTCGGCAACATTCAGTACTTC.

This chain joins TRBV30 and TRBJ2-5; 7 nucleotides align to TRBD2. Losses at the gene ends were 4 bases for V and 5 bases for J; bases not matched to a gene: 10. CDR1 is GTSNPN and CDR2 is SVGIG in the germline V gene (reference sequence). The CDR3 is 14 residues long. Here the CDR3 reads CAWTVRGGRETQYF. As DNA, the CDR3 is TGTGCCTGGACGGTCCGGGGAGGGAGGGAGACCCAGTACTTC.

The genes are TRBV7-3 and TRBJ2-2; possible D gene TRBD2, 7 bases. V lost 5 bases and J lost 7, with 14 bases in between. The CDR3 has 14 amino acids. CDR1 and CDR2 (germline): SGHTA, FQGTGA. The CDR3 region has the DNA TGTGCCAGCAGCAAGCACAGGGAGGGCGGGGAGCTGTTTTTT. It translates to CASSKHREGGELFF.

DNA of the CDR3: TGTGCCAGCAGCCAAGCGGGGGGCAGGGAGATCCACACCTTC. This translates into CASSQAGGREIHTF. This sequence joins TRBV3-1 (or the pseudogene TRBV3-2) and TRBJ1-2; tentative D call: TRBD1 (6 bases). Looked up from germline, CDR1 is LGHDT and CDR2 is YNNKEL (reference sequence). The CDR3 runs to 14 residues. With 1 base removed from V and 12 bases from J, the gap between germline ends came to 18 bases.

This chain connects TRBV6-5 to TRBJ1-2, with D unclear. Trimming removed 5 bases from V and 3 bases from J, with 7 bases in between. This CDR3 is 12 amino acids long. Per germline, CDR1 MNHEY and CDR2 SVGAGI. This chain's CDR3 is CASSPNYYGYTF. CDR3 DNA sequence: TGTGCCAGCAGTCCGAACTACTATGGCTACACCTTC.

The chain couples TRBV9 to TRBJ2-1, with 8 bases fitting TRBD2. The CDR3 consists of 16 residues. Germline V CDR1 and CDR2: SGDLS, YYNGEE. J was trimmed by 1 base and V by 3 bases; bases with no gene match: 6. The CDR3 here is CASSASGGASYNEQFF. The CDR3 DNA follows: TGTGCCAGCAGCGCGAGCGGGGGAGCATCCTACAATGAGCAGTTCTTC.

The J gene is TRBJ1-5, the V gene TRBV5-3; the match to TRBD1 covers 9 bases. TRBV5-3 is reported as an ORF; its role is uncertain. This CDR3 region has 21 residues. With V trimmed by 2 bases and J by 4 bases, 22 bases remained unmatched. CDR3 protein: CARSLRPGTGMIVFPNQPQHF. The CDR3 DNA sequence: TGTGCCAGAAGCTTAAGACCCGGGACAGGGATGATTGTCTTCCCGAATCAGCCCCAGCATTTT.

V is TRBV7-9 and J is TRBJ1-1; 8 nucleotides line up with TRBD1. J lost 3 bases, V lost 5 bases, and 5 bases had no gene match. Germline V gives CDR1 SEHNR, CDR2 FQNEAQ (reference sequence). The CDR3 is 14 amino acids. CDR3: CASSPQGADTEAFF. Written as DNA, the CDR3 is TGTGCCAGCAGCCCCCAGGGGGCGGACACTGAAGCTTTCTTT.

The V gene is TRBV20-1, the J gene TRBJ2-3, with 9 bases aligning to TRBD2. V dropped 3 bases and J dropped 2; count of bases not matched to a gene: 3. This CDR3 region has 14 residues. Per the germline V gene, CDR1 is DFQATT and CDR2 is SNEGSKA (reference sequence). The DNA of the CDR3 is TGCAGTGCTAGTGCTAGCGGGGACACAGATACGCAGTATTTT. Its translation is CSASASGDTDTQYF.

This clone came up a few times. This chain joins TRBV4-1 and TRBJ2-7; 9 positions match TRBD1. The CDR3 has 14 residues. Per germline, CDR1 MGHRA and CDR2 YSYEKL. After removal of 4 bases from V and 0 bases from J, the junction contained 1 base not matched to a gene. CDR3 nucleotides: TGCGCCAGCAGCCTGGGACAGGGCTCCTACGAGCAGTACTTC. It codes for CASSLGQGSYEQYF.

The chain recombines TRBV5-8 with TRBJ1-1; D might be TRBD1 (6 bases). The CDR3 is made up of 16 amino acids. In germline, CDR1 is SGHTS, CDR2 YDEGEE. V dropped 3 bases and J dropped 1 base, with 16 bases sitting between them. This CDR3 is CASSYRGAGANTEAFF. CDR3 DNA: TGTGCCAGCAGCTATAGGGGAGCGGGGGCGAACACTGAAGCTTTCTTT.

The chain joins TRBV4-1 to TRBJ2-3; D is possibly TRBD1 (6 bases). V lost 4 bases and J lost 1, with 15 bases in between. Germline V gene data show CDR1 as MGHRA and CDR2 as YSYEKL. The length of the CDR3 is 16 residues. The CDR3 sequence is CASSLRQAIRTDTQYF. DNA of the CDR3: TGCGCCAGCAGCCTCCGACAGGCGATCCGCACAGATACGCAGTATTTT.

V usage is TRBV10-3 and J usage is TRBJ2-1, with D tentatively TRBD2 (6 bases). The germline V and J ends were trimmed by 0 bases and 15 bases, with 15 bases remaining between them. This CDR3 has 13 residues. The germline gives CDR1 ENHRY, CDR2 SYGVKD. CDR3: CAISESWEARPFF. The CDR3 bases are TGTGCCATCAGTGAGTCCTGGGAGGCCCGACCGTTCTTC.

The gene calls are TRBV6-5 and TRBJ1-1; no clear D. Trimming left V 6 bases short and J 0 bases short, with 11 bases between. The CDR3 is made up of 14 amino acids. The V gene's germline CDR1 is MNHEY and CDR2 SVGAGI. This CDR3 reads CASSGFQMNTEAFF. The CDR3 DNA reads TGTGCCAGCAGCGGGTTTCAGATGAACACTGAAGCTTTCTTT.

The V gene is TRBV19, the J gene TRBJ2-3; TRBD2 agrees at 8 bases. Germline V gives CDR1 LNHDA, CDR2 SQIVND (reference sequence). The length of the CDR3 is 15 residues. With V trimmed by 9 bases and J by 5 bases, 13 bases remained unmatched. The CDR3 here is CASAAGTRGGDTQYF. As DNA, the CDR3 is TGTGCCAGCGCCGCCGGGACTCGGGGGGGAGATACGCAGTATTTT.

The chain uses TRBV3-1 (or the pseudogene TRBV3-2) and TRBJ2-4; D is ambiguous. CDR3 length: 13 amino acids. The V end was cut by 4 bases, the J end by 5 bases, with 9 bases between. Germline CDR1 reads LGHDT; CDR2 reads YNNKEL (reference sequence). CDR3 DNA: TGTGCCAGCAGCCTAAAACTCGAAAACATTCAGTACTTC. Translation: CASSLKLENIQYF.

This clone was found once. The gene calls are TRBV5-1 and TRBJ2-5, with 9 bases that match TRBD2. Per the germline V gene, CDR1 is SGHRS and CDR2 is YFSETQ. The CDR3 covers 14 residues. Losses at the gene ends were 6 bases for V and 5 bases for J; bases not matched to a gene: 8. As DNA, the CDR3 is TGCGCCAGCAAGCGGGGGGCGAGTGTTGAGACCCAGTACTTC. Encoded protein: CASKRGASVETQYF. The entire variable domain, with the rest obtained from reference TRBV5-1 and TRBJ2-5, is as follows: KAGVTQTPRYLIKTRGQQVTLSCSPISGHRSVSWYQQTPGQGLQFLFEYFSETQRNKGNFPGRFSGRQFSNSRSEMNVSTLELGDSALYLCASKRGASVETQYFGPGTRLLVL.